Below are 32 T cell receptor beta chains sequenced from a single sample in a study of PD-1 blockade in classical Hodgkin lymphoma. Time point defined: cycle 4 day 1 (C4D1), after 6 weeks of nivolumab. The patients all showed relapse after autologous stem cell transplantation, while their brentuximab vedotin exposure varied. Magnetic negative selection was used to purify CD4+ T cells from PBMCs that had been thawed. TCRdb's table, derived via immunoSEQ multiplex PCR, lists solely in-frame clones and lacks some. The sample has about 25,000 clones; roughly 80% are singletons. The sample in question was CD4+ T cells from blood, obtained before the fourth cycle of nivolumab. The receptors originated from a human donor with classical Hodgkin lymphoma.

The CDR3 sequence is CASSLVGTGVETQYF. The CDR3, as DNA: TGTGCCAGCAGCTTAGTAGGGACAGGGGTCGAGACCCAGTACTTC. The V gene is TRBV7-2, the J gene TRBJ2-5; 10 bases agree with TRBD1. The germline V gene has CDR1 SGHTA and CDR2 FQGNSA. The CDR3 spans 15 residues. The J segment lost 5 bases and the V segment lost 1 base, leaving 4 bases of the junction unmatched.

The CDR3 region is CASSSDRGETQYF. The CDR3 DNA sequence: TGTGCCAGCTCATCGGACAGGGGAGAGACCCAGTACTTC. The rearrangement links TRBV18 to TRBJ2-5, with 9 bases matching TRBD1. The germline V gene encodes CDR1 KGHSH and CDR2 LQKENI. V trimming: 5 bases; J trimming: 4 bases; junction bases outside the gene matches: 2. This CDR3 contains 13 residues.

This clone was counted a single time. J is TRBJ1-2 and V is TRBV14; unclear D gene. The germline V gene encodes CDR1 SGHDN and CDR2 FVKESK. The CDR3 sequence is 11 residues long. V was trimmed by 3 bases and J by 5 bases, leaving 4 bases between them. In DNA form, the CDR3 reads TGTGCCAGCAGCCAGGGGTATGGCTACACCTTC. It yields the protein CASSQGYGYTF.

CDR3 residues: CACSRGLITDTQYF. The DNA for the CDR3 is TGTGCCTGCTCGAGGGGGCTTATCACAGATACGCAGTATTTT. V gene TRBV30 combines with J gene TRBJ2-3; 7 bases match TRBD1. CDR1 is GTSNPN, CDR2 SVGIG, per germline (reference sequence). After removal of 6 bases from V and 2 bases from J, the junction contained 8 bases not matched to a gene. The CDR3 is 14 residues long.

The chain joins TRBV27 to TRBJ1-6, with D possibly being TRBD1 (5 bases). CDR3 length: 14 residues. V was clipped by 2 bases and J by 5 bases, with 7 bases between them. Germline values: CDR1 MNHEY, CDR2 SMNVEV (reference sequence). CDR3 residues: CASSLLQDNSPLHF. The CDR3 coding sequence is TGTGCCAGCAGTTTACTACAGGATAATTCACCCCTCCACTTT.

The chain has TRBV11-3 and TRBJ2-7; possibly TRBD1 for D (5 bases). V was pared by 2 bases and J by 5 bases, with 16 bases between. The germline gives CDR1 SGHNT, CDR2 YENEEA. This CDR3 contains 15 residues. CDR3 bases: TGTGCCAGCAGCTTAAATATTAACAGCAGGGACGAGCAGTACTTC. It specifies CASSLNINSRDEQYF.

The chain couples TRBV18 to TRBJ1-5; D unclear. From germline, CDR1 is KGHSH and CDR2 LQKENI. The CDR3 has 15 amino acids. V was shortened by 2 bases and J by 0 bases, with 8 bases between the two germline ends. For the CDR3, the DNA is TGTGCCAGCTCACCAGGAGATTATAGCAATCAGCCCCAGCATTTT. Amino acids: CASSPGDYSNQPQHF.

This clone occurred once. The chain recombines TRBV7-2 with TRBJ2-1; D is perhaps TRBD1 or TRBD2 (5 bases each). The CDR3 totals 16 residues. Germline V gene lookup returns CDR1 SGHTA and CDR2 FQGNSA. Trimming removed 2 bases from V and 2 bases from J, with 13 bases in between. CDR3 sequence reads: CASSLLSGTTYNEQFF. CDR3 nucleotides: TGTGCCAGCAGCTTATTGTCGGGGACCACCTACAATGAGCAGTTCTTC.

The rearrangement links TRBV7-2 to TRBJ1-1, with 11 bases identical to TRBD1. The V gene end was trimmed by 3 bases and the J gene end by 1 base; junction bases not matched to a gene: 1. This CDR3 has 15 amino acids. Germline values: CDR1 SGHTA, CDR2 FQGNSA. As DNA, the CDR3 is TGTGCCAGCAGCTTCGGGACAGGGGGGAACACTGAAGCTTTCTTT. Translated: CASSFGTGGNTEAFF.

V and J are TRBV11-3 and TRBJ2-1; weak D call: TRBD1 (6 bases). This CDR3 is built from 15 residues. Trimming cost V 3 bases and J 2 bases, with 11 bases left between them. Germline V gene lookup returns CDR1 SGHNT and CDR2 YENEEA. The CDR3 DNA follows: TGTGCCAGCAGCTTCGGACAGACTCCCTACAATGAGCAGTTCTTC. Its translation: CASSFGQTPYNEQFF. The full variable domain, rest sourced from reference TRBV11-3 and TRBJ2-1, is EAGVVQSPRYKIIEKKQPVAFWCNPISGHNTLYWYLQNLGQGPELLIRYENEEAVDDSQLPKDRFSAERLKGVDSTLKIQPAELGDSAVYLCASSFGQTPYNEQFFGPGTRLTVL.

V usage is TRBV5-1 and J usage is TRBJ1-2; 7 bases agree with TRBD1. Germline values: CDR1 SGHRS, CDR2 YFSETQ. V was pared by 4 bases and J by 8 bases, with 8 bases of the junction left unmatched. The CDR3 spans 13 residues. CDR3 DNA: TGCGCCAGCAGCATTGACAGGGATCGGGGCTACACCTTC. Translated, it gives CASSIDRDRGYTF.

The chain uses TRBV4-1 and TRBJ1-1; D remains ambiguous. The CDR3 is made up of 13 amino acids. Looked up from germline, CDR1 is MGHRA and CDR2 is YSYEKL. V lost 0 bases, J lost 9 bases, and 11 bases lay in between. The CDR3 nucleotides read TGCGCCAGCAGCCAAGATCGAGAAACCAAAGCTTTCTTT. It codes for CASSQDRETKAFF.

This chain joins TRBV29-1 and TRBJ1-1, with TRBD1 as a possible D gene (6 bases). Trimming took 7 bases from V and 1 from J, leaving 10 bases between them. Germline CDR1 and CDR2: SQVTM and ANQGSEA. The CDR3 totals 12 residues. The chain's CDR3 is CSAGQRNTEAFF. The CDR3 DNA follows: TGCAGCGCAGGACAGAGGAACACTGAAGCTTTCTTT.

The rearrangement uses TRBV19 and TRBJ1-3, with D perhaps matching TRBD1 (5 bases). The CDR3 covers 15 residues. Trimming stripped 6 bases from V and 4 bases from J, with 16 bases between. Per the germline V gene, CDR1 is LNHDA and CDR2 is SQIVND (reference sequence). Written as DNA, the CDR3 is TGTGCCAGTAGGTTTCAAGACAGTCCGGGAAACACCATATATTTT. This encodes CASRFQDSPGNTIYF.

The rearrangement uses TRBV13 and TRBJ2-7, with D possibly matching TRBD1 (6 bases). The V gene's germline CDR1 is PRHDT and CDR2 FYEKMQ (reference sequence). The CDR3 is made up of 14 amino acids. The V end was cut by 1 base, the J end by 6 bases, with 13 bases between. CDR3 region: CASSLAAGVAEQYF. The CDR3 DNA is TGTGCCAGCAGCTTAGCGGCAGGGGTGGCCGAGCAGTACTTC. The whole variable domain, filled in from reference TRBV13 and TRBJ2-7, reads AAGVIQSPRHLIKEKRETATLKCYPIPRHDTVYWYQQGPGQDPQFLISFYEKMQSDKGSIPDRFSAQQFSDYHSELNMSSLELGDSALYFCASSLAAGVAEQYFGPGTRLTVT.

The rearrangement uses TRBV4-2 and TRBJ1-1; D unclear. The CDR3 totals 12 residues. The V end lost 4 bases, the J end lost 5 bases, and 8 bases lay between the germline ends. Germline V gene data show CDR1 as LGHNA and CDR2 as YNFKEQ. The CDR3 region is CASSLTRTEAFF. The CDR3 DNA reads TGTGCCAGCAGCCTGACTAGGACTGAAGCTTTCTTT.

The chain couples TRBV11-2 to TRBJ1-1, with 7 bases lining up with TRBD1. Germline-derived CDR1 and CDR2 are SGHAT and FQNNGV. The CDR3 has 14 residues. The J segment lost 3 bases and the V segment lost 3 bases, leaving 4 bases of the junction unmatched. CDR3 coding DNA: TGTGCCAGCAGCTTTACTCAGGGGGACACTGAAGCTTTCTTT. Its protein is CASSFTQGDTEAFF.

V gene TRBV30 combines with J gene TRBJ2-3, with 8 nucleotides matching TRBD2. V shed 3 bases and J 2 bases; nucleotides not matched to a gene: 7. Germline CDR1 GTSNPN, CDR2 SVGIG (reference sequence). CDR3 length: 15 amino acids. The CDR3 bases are TGTGCCTGGAGCCGGGGTAGCGGGGCCACAGATACGCAGTATTTT. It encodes CAWSRGSGATDTQYF.

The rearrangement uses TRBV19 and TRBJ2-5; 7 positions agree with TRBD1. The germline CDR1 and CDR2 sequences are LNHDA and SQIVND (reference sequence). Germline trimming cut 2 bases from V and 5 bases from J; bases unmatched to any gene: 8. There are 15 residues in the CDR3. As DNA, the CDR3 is TGTGCCAGTAGTATAAGAGGGGGCTTGTGGGAGACCCAGTACTTC. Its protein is CASSIRGGLWETQYF.

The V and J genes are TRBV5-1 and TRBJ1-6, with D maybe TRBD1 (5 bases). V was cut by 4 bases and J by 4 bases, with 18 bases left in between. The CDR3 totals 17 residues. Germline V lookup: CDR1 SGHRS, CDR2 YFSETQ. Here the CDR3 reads CASSGSVGGRYNSPLHF. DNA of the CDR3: TGCGCCAGCAGCGGGAGCGTGGGGGGACGGTATAATTCACCCCTCCACTTT.

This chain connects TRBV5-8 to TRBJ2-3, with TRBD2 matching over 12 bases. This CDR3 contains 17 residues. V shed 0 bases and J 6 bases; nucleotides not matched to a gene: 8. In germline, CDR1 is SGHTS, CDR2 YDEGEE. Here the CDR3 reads CASSLVPTSGGRDTQYF. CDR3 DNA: TGTGCCAGCAGCTTGGTCCCGACTAGCGGGGGCCGGGATACGCAGTATTTT.

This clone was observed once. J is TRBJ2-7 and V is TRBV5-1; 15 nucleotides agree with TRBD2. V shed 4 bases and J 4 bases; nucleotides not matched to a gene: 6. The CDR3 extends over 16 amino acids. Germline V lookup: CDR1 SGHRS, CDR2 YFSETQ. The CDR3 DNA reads TGCGCCAGCAGCCTCCTTGGGACTAGCGGGGGGTACGAGCAGTACTTC. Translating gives CASSLLGTSGGYEQYF.

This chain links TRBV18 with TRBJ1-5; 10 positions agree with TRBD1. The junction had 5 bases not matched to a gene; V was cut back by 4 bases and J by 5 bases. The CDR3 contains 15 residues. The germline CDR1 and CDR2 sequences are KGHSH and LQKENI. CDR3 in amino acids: CASSLLGTGDQPQHF. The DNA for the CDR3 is TGTGCCAGCTCACTACTCGGGACAGGGGATCAGCCCCAGCATTTT.

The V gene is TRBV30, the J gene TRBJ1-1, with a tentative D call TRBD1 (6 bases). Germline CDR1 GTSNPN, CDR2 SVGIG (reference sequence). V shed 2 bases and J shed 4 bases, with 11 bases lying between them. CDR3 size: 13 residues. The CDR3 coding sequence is TGTGCCTGGAGTACCACAGGGTCCACTGAAGCTTTCTTT. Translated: CAWSTTGSTEAFF.

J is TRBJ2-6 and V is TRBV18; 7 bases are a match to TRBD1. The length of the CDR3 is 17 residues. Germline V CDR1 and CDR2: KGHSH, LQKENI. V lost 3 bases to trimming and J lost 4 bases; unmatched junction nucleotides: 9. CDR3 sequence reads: CASSPRRQGGGANVLTF. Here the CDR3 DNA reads TGTGCCAGCTCACCCCGACGACAGGGTGGGGGGGCCAACGTCCTGACTTTC.

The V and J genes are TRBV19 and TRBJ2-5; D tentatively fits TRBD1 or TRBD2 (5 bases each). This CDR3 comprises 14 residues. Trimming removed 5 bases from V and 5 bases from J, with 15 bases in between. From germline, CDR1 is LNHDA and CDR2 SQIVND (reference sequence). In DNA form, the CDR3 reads TGTGCCAGTAGTCCGGGGACGGGGTGGGAGACCCAGTACTTC. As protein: CASSPGTGWETQYF.

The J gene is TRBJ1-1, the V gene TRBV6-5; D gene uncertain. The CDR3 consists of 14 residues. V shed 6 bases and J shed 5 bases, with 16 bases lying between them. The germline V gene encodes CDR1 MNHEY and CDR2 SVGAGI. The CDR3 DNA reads TGTGCCAGCAGGACCCAATGGCGGAAAACTGAAGCTTTCTTT. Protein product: CASRTQWRKTEAFF.

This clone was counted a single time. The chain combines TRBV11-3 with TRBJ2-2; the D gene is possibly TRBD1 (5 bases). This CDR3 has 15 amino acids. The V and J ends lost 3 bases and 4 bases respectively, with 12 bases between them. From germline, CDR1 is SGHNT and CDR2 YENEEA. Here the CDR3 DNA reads TGTGCCAGCAGCTTGGTCCAGGGTCCCACCGGGGAGCTGTTTTTT. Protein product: CASSLVQGPTGELFF. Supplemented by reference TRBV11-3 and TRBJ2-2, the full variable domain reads EAGVVQSPRYKIIEKKQPVAFWCNPISGHNTLYWYLQNLGQGPELLIRYENEEAVDDSQLPKDRFSAERLKGVDSTLKIQPAELGDSAVYLCASSLVQGPTGELFFGEGSRLTVL.

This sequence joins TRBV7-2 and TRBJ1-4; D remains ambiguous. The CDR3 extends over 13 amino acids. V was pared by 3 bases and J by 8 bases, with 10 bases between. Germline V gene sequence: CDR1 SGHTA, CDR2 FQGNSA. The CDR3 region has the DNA TGTGCCAGCAGCTTCTCCTCTGGGGAAAAACTGTTTTTT. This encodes CASSFSSGEKLFF.

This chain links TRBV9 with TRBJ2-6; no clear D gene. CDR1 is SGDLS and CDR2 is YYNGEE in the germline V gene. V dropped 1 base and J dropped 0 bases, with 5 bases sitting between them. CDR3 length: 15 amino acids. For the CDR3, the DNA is TGTGCCAGCAGCGTACAGAGCTCTGGGGCCAACGTCCTGACTTTC. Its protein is CASSVQSSGANVLTF. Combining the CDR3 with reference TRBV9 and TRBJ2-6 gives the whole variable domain DSGVTQTPKHLITATGQRVTLRCSPRSGDLSVYWYQQSLDQGLQFLIQYYNGEERAKGNILERFSAQQFPDLHSELNLSSLELGDSALYFCASSVQSSGANVLTFGAGSRLTVL.

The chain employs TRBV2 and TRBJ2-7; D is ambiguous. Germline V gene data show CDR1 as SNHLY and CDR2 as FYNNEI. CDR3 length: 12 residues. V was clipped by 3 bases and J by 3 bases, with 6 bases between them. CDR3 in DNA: TGTGCCAGCAGTGACAGAGACTACGAGCAGTACTTC. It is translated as CASSDRDYEQYF.

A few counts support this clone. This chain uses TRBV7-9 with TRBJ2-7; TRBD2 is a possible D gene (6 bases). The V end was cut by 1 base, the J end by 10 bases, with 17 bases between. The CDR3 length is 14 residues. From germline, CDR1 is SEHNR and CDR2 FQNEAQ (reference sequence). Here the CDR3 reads CASSLEVLWEVQYF. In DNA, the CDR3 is TGTGCCAGCAGCTTAGAGGTGCTGTGGGAGGTTCAGTACTTC.